A single sample is the source of the 10 T cell receptor beta chains below, sequenced in a study of blood T cells in healthy people across ages. A second PCR, run for roughly 7 to 12 cycles, used a sample-barcoded 5' primer plus a J-beta primer mix. Each CDR3 protein gets one entry after TCRdb re-called the 5' RACE reads with MiXCR. The table has approximately 1,700,000 distinct CDR3 sequences, roughly two fifths seen once. Sequenced: blood. These receptors were taken from a human donor in good health.

This clonotype has a handful of counts. The rearrangement joins TRBV5-6 to TRBJ2-6; TRBD1 agrees at 10 bases. Germline V gene sequence: CDR1 SGHDT, CDR2 YYEEEE. The J segment lost 8 bases and the V segment lost 2 bases, leaving 4 bases of the junction unmatched. The CDR3 spans 15 residues. The DNA of the CDR3 is TGTGCCAGCAGCTTTCCGGGACAGGGGACCAACGTCCTGACTTTC. It translates to CASSFPGQGTNVLTF.

The table lists this clonotype with a few counts. The V gene is TRBV2, the J gene TRBJ2-1; unclear D gene. V was clipped by 7 bases and J by 8 bases, with 18 bases between them. Germline CDR1 reads SNHLY; CDR2 reads FYNNEI. The CDR3 loop spans 14 amino acids. The CDR3 is CASKNDHAVDEQFF. The CDR3 DNA sequence: TGTGCCAGCAAAAACGACCACGCGGTCGATGAGCAGTTCTTC.

V is TRBV7-9 and J is TRBJ2-7; weak D call: TRBD1 (6 bases). Germline CDR1 SEHNR, CDR2 FQNEAQ (reference sequence). The germline V and J ends were trimmed by 3 bases and 2 bases, with 11 bases remaining between them. The CDR3 covers 14 residues. The CDR3 loop reads CASSFAGATYEQYF. DNA of the CDR3: TGTGCCAGCAGCTTTGCAGGGGCTACCTACGAGCAGTACTTC. The variable domain in full, completed from reference TRBV7-9 and TRBJ2-7, reads DTGVSQNPRHKITKRGQNVTFRCDPISEHNRLYWYRQTLGQGPEFLTYFQNEAQLEKSRLLSDRFSAERPKGSFSTLEIQRTEQGDSAMYLCASSFAGATYEQYFGPGTRLTVT.

This clonotype was detected only a few times. The chain combines TRBV29-1 with TRBJ1-5; D gene unclear. In germline, CDR1 is SQVTM, CDR2 ANQGSEA. This CDR3 has 12 amino acids. Deletions cut 7 bases from V and 9 bases from J, with 16 bases between. CDR3 sequence: CSARTGVGPQHF. CDR3 DNA sequence: TGCAGCGCCCGGACTGGGGTTGGGCCCCAGCATTTT.

This chain uses TRBV12-3 or TRBV12-4 with TRBJ1-1; no reliable D call. V lost 0 bases, J lost 5 bases, and 10 bases lay in between. The CDR3 runs 14 residues. The DNA for the CDR3 is TGTGCCAGCAGTTTAGCCCCTGTATGGACTGAAGCTTTCTTT. It translates to CASSLAPVWTEAFF.

There are a few counts of this clonotype. This chain links TRBV20-1 with TRBJ2-5, with 8 positions matching TRBD2. J lost 1 base, V lost 3 bases, and 13 bases had no gene match. CDR3 size: 17 residues. Per the germline V gene, CDR1 is DFQATT and CDR2 is SNEGSKA (reference sequence). CDR3 in amino acids: CSASYFLERGGQETQYF. CDR3 nucleotides: TGCAGTGCTAGCTATTTTCTGGAACGGGGGGGCCAAGAGACCCAGTACTTC.

The chain couples TRBV4-3 to TRBJ2-1; 10 nucleotides align to TRBD2. The germline gives CDR1 LGHNA, CDR2 YSLEER. The CDR3 consists of 16 residues. With 3 bases clipped from V and 4 bases from J, the junction kept 6 bases outside the gene matches. CDR3 loop: CASSQSGGAGYNEQFF. DNA of the CDR3: TGCGCCAGCAGCCAGAGCGGGGGGGCGGGATACAATGAGCAGTTCTTC.

This clonotype appeared a few times. The chain links TRBV28 to TRBJ1-1; TRBD1 agrees at 8 bases. J was trimmed by 0 bases and V by 6 bases; bases with no gene match: 12. This CDR3 contains 17 residues. Germline loops: CDR1 MDHEN, CDR2 SYDVKM. CDR3: CASRTQGAGAMNTEAFF. Written as DNA, the CDR3 is TGTGCCAGCAGAACCCAGGGGGCGGGAGCGATGAACACTGAAGCTTTCTTT.

V is TRBV9 and J is TRBJ2-4; possible D gene TRBD1, 6 bases. The DNA end lines up better with TRBJ2-7; the J call may be wrong. The CDR3 has 14 residues. CDR1 and CDR2 (germline): SGDLS, YYNGEE. The CDR3 sequence: CASSPFGQPYEQYF. Here the CDR3 DNA reads TGTGCCAGCAGCCCGTTCGGACAGCCCTACGAGCAGTACTTC.

The V call is TRBV10-3, the J call TRBJ2-3, with D perhaps matching TRBD1 or TRBD2 (5 bases each). The germline V gene encodes CDR1 ENHRY and CDR2 SYGVKD. This CDR3 comprises 15 residues. Trimming pared 3 bases from V and 0 bases from J, leaving 10 bases between. DNA of the CDR3: TGTGCCATCAGTGACCCCGGGGCTAGCACAGATACGCAGTATTTT. Its protein product is CAISDPGASTDTQYF.